These T cell receptor beta chains were read from a single sample in a study of blood T cell repertoires in COVID-19. Profiling relied on immunoSEQ multiplex PCR, and the TCRdb table lists in-frame clones only, not all of them. The sample comprises about 360,000 clones, about four fifths of which are singletons, and 2.5% to 3% rests with the top ten. Sequencing was carried out using peripheral blood. These receptors all stem from a man aged 25 to 40 with active or convalescent COVID-19. Both conserved end residues are trimmed from each CDR3. Each record gives: J gene, V gene, CDR3 protein.

j_call: TRBJ2-1
v_call: TRBV14
cdr3_aa: ASSPLGGAYNEQF

j_call: TRBJ2-5
v_call: TRBV5-4
cdr3_aa: ASRPGLAGEETQY

j_call: TRBJ2-7
v_call: TRBV5-4
cdr3_aa: ASSLPGGYEQY

j_call: TRBJ1-1
v_call: TRBV7-8
cdr3_aa: ASSQGGGGTEAF

j_call: TRBJ1-3
v_call: TRBV5-6
cdr3_aa: ASSPGGGSGSSGNTIY

j_call: TRBJ2-7
v_call: TRBV7-3
cdr3_aa: ASSFTGTVDEQY

j_call: TRBJ2-1
v_call: TRBV10-3
cdr3_aa: AISERYNEQF

j_call: TRBJ2-7
v_call: TRBV11-2
cdr3_aa: ASSLSTGAYEQY

j_call: TRBJ1-5
v_call: TRBV9
cdr3_aa: ASSVGGPGQPQH

j_call: TRBJ1-1
v_call: TRBV6-5
cdr3_aa: ASRDRGRGNTEAF

j_call: TRBJ2-2
v_call: TRBV18
cdr3_aa: ASSPSGTRDTGELF

j_call: TRBJ2-7
v_call: TRBV21-1
cdr3_aa: ASHDRVGEQY

j_call: TRBJ2-1
v_call: TRBV11-3
cdr3_aa: ASSMDRYNEQF

j_call: TRBJ1-4
v_call: TRBV5-4
cdr3_aa: ASSLGTGEKLF

j_call: TRBJ2-2
v_call: TRBV28
cdr3_aa: ASTSPEWEGHTGELF

j_call: TRBJ2-6
v_call: TRBV7-2
cdr3_aa: ASSIKTGSRSGANVLT